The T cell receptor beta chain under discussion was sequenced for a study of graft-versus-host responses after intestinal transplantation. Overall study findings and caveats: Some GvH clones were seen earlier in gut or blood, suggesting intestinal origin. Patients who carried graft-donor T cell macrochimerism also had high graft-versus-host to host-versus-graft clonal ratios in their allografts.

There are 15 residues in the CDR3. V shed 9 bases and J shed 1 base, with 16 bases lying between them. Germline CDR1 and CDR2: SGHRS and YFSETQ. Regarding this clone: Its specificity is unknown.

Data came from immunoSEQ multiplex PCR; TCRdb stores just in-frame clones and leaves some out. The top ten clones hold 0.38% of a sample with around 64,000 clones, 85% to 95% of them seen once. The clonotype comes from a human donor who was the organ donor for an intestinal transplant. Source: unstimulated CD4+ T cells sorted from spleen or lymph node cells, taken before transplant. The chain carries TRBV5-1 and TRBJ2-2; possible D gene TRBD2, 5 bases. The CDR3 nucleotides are TGCGCCACCAGAGGTCCGGGGATGAACACCGGGGAGCTGTTTTTT. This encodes CATRGPGMNTGELFF.